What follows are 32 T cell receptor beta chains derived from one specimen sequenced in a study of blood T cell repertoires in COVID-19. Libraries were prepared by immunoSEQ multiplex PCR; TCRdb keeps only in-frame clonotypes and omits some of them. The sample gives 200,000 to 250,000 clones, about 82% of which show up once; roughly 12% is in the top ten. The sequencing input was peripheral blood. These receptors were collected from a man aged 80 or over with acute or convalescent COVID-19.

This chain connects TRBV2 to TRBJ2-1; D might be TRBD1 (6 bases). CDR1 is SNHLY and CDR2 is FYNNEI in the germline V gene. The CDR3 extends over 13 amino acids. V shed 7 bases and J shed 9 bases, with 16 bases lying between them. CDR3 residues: CASNKDSQTEQFF. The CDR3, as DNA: TGTGCCAGCAACAAGGACAGCCAGACTGAGCAGTTCTTC.

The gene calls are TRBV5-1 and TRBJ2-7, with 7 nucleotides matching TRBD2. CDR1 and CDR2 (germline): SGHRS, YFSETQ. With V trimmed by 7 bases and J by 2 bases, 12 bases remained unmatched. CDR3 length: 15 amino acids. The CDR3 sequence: CASGLSASGAYEQYF. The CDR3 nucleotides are TGCGCCAGCGGGCTCAGTGCTAGCGGAGCCTACGAGCAGTACTTC. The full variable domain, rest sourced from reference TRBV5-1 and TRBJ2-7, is KAGVTQTPRYLIKTRGQQVTLSCSPISGHRSVSWYQQTPGQGLQFLFEYFSETQRNKGNFPGRFSGRQFSNSRSEMNVSTLELGDSALYLCASGLSASGAYEQYFGPGTRLTVT.

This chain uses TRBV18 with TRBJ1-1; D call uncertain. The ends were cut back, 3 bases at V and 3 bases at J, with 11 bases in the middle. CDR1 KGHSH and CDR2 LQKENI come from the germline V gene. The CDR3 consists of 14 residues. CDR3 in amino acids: CASSPIRSDTEAFF. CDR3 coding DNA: TGTGCCAGCTCACCCATCCGTTCGGACACTGAAGCTTTCTTT.

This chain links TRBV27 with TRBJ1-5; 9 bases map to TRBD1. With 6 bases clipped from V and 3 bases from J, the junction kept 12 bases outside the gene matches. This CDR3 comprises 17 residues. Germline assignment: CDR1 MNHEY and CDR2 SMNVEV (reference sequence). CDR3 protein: CASSRGQGQVFNQPQHF. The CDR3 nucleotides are TGTGCCAGCAGCCGAGGACAGGGGCAAGTATTCAATCAGCCCCAGCATTTT.

DNA for the CDR3: TGTGCCAGCAGCTTTGATCCTGACAGTTACAATGAGCAGTTCTTC. It yields the protein CASSFDPDSYNEQFF. The genes are TRBV5-4 and TRBJ2-1; D is perhaps TRBD1 (5 bases). Germline V lookup: CDR1 SGHNT, CDR2 YYREEE (reference sequence). V was clipped by 2 bases and J by 4 bases, with 13 bases between them. The length of the CDR3 is 15 residues.

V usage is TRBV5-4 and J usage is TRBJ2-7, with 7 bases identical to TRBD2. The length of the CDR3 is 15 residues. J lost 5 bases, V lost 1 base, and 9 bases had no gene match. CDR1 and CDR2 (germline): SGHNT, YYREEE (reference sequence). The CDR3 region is CASSLQGGSGNEQYF. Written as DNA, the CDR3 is TGTGCCAGCAGCTTGCAGGGAGGAAGCGGGAACGAGCAGTACTTC.

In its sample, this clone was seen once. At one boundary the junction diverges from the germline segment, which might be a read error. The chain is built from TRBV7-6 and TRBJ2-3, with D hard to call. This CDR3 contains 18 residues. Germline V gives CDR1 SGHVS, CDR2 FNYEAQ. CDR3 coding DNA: TGTGCCAGCAGCTTATCACCGAGGCCCCAGACCCCCACACATACGCAGTATTTT. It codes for CASSLSPRPQTPTHTQYF. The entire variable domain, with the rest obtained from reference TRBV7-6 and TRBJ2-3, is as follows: GAGVSQSPRYKVTKRGQDVALRCDPISGHVSLYWYRQALGQGPEFLTYFNYEAQQDKSGLPNDRFSAERPEGSISTLTIQRTEQRDSAMYRCASSLSPRPQTPTHTQYFGPGTRLTVL.

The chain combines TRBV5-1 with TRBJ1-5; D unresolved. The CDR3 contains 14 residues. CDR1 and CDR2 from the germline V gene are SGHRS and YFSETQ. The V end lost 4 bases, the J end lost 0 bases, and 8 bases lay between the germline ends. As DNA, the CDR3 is TGCGCCAGCAGCCCGGGTTCTAGCAATCAGCCCCAGCATTTT. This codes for CASSPGSSNQPQHF.

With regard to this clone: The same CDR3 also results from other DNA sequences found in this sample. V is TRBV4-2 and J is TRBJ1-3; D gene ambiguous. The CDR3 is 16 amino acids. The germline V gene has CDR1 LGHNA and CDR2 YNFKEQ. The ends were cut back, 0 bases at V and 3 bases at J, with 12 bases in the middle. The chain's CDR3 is CASSQDPTGSGNTIYF. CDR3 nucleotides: TGTGCCAGCAGCCAAGATCCCACTGGGAGTGGAAACACCATATATTTT.

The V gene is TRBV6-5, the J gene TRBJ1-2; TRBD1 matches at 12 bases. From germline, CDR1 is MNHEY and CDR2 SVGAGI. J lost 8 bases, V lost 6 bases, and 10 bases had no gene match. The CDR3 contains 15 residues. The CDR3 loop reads CASSGPGQGARGYTF. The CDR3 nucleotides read TGTGCCAGCAGCGGTCCGGGACAGGGGGCGCGGGGCTACACCTTC.

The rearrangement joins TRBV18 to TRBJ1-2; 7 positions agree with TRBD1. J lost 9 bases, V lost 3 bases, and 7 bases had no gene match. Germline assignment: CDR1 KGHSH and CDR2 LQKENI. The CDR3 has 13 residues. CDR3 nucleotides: TGTGCCAGCTCACCGGAACGACAGGGACGCTACACCTTC. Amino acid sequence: CASSPERQGRYTF.

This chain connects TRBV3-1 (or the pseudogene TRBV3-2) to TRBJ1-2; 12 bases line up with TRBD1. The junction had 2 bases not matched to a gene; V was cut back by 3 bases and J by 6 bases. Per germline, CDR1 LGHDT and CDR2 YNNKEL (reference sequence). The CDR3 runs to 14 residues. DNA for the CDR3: TGTGCCAGCAGCCAGGGACAGGGGGCTCATGGCTACACCTTC. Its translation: CASSQGQGAHGYTF.

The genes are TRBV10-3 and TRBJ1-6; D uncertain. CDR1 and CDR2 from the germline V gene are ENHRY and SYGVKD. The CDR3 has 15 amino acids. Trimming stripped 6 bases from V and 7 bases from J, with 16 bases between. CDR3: CAIREQSVPNSPLHF. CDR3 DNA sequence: TGTGCCATCAGAGAGCAGAGCGTCCCAAATTCACCCCTCCACTTT.

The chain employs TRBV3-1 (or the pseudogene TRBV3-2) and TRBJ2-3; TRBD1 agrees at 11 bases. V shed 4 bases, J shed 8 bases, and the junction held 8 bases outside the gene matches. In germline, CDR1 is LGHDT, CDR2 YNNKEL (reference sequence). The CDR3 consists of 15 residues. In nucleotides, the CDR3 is TGTGCCAGCAGCCCACGGGGACAGGGGGGAGGTACGCAGTATTTT. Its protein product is CASSPRGQGGGTQYF.

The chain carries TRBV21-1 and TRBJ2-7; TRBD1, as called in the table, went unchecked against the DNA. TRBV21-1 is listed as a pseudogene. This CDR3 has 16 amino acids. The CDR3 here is CASLARQGRGSYEQYF. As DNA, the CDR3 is TGTGCCTCCCTGGCCCGACAGGGCAGGGGTTCCTACGAGCAGTACTTC.

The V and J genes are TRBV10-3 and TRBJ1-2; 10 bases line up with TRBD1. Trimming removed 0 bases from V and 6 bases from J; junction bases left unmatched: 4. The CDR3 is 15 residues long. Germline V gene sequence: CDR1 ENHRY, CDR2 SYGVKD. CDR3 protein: CAISESGDRGDGYTF. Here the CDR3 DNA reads TGTGCCATCAGTGAGTCCGGGGACAGGGGCGATGGCTACACCTTC.

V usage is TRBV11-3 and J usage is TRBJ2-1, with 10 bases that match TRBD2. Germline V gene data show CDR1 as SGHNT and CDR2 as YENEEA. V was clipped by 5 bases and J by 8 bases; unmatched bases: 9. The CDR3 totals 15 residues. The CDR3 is CASSPRAGTSDEQFF. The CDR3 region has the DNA TGTGCCAGCAGCCCCCGGGCAGGGACTAGCGATGAGCAGTTCTTC.

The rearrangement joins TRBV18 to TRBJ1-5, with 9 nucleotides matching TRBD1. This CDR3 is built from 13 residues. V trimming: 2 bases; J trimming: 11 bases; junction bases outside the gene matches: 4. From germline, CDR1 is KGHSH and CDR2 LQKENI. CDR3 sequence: CASSPDGTGSQHF. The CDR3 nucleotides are TGTGCCAGCTCACCAGACGGGACAGGGTCCCAGCATTTT.

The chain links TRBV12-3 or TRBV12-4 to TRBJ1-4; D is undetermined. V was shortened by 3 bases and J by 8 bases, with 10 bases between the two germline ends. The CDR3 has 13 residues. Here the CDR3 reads CASSFRAREKLFF. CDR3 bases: TGTGCCAGCAGTTTTCGAGCGAGGGAAAAACTGTTTTTT.

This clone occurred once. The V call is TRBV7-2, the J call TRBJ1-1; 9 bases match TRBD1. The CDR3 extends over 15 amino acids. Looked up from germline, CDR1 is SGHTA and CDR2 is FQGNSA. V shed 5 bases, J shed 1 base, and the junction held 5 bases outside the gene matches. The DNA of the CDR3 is TGTGCCAGCAGCCCAATGGGACAGGGGAACACTGAAGCTTTCTTT. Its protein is CASSPMGQGNTEAFF.

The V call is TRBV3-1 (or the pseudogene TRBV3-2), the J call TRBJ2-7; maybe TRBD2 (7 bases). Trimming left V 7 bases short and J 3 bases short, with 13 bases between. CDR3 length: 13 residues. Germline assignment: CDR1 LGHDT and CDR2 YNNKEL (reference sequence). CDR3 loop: CASTRGANYEQYF. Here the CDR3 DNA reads TGTGCCAGCACCCGGGGGGCAAACTACGAGCAGTACTTC.

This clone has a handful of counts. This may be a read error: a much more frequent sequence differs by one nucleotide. The CDR3 is CAISEESNQPQHF. Written as DNA, the CDR3 is TGTGCCATCAGTGAGGAGAGCAATCAGCCCCAGCATTTT. V gene TRBV10-3 combines with J gene TRBJ1-5; D is undetermined. The germline V and J ends were trimmed by 2 bases and 1 base, with 3 bases remaining between them. CDR3 length: 13 amino acids. Germline loops: CDR1 ENHRY, CDR2 SYGVKD.

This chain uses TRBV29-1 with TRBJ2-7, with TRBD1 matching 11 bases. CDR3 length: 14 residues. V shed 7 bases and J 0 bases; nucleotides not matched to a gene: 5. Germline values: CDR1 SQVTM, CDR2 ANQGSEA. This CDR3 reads CSARTGGASYEQYF. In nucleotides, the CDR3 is TGCAGCGCTCGGACAGGGGGCGCCTCCTACGAGCAGTACTTC.

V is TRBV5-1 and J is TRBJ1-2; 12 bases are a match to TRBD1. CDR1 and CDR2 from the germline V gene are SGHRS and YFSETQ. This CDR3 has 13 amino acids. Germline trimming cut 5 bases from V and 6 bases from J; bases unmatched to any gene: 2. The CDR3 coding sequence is TGCGCCAGCAGGAGGGACAGGGGGCATGGCTACACCTTC. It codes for CASRRDRGHGYTF.

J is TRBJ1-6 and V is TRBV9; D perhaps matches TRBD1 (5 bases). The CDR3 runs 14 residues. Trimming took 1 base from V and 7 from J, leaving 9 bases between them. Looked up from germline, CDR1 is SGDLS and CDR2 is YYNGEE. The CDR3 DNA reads TGTGCCAGCAGCGTACAAGGGGCCAATTCACCCCTCCACTTT. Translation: CASSVQGANSPLHF.

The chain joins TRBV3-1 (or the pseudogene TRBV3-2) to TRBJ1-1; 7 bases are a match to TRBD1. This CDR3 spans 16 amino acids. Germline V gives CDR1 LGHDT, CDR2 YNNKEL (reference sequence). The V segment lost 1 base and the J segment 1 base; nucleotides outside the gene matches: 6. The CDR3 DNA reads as TGTGCCAGCAGCCAAGGGGACAGCCAAACGAACACTGAAGCTTTCTTT. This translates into CASSQGDSQTNTEAFF.

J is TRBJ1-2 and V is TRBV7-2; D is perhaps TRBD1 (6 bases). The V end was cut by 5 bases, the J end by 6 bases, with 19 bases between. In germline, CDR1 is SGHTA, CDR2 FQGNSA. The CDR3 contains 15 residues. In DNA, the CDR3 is TGTGCCAGCAGCGAAGTTGGGGGCCCCCCCCATGGCTACACCTTC. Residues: CASSEVGGPPHGYTF.

CDR3 residues: CASSSPGQLNTIYF. The CDR3 bases are TGCGCCAGCAGCTCCCCGGGACAGCTAAACACCATATATTTT. The chain joins TRBV5-1 to TRBJ1-3; 7 bases match TRBD1. CDR1 is SGHRS and CDR2 is YFSETQ in the germline V gene. This CDR3 spans 14 amino acids. Trimming took 3 bases from V and 6 from J; bases not matched to a gene: 6.

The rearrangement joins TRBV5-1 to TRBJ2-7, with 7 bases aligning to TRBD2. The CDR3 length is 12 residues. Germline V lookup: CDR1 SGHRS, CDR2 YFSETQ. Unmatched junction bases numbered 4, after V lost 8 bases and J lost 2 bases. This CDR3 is CASGTTTYEQYF. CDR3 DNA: TGCGCCAGTGGGACTACAACCTACGAGCAGTACTTC.

The CDR3 region is CASSPRTGVGAGELFF. The CDR3 DNA follows: TGTGCCAGCAGCCCGAGGACAGGGGTGGGAGCCGGGGAGCTGTTTTTT. The chain is built from TRBV7-2 and TRBJ2-2; 9 bases match TRBD1. CDR1 is SGHTA, CDR2 FQGNSA, per germline. The V gene end was trimmed by 5 bases and the J gene end by 6 bases; junction bases not matched to a gene: 10. The CDR3 sequence is 16 residues long.

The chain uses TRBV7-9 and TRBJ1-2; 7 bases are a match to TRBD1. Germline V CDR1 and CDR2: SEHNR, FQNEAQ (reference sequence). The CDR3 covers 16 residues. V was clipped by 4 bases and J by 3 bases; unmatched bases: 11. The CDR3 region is CASSSRAGGTDYGYTF. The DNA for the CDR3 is TGTGCCAGCAGCTCCCGGGCAGGGGGGACAGACTATGGCTACACCTTC.

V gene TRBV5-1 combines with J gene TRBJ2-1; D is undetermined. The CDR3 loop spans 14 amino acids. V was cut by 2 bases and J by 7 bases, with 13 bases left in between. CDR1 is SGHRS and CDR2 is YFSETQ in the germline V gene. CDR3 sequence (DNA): TGCGCCAGCAGCTTCGGGTTCCCCGGGAATGAGCAGTTCTTC. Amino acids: CASSFGFPGNEQFF.